The 14 T cell receptor beta chains below all came from one sample that was sequenced in a study of cytomegalovirus exposure and HLA in healthy donors. In the PCR, 60 Vbeta and 13 Jbeta primers were used. Produced via immunoSEQ multiplex PCR; TCRdb's table is partial and in-frame only. In the table there are 160,000 or so clones, 65% to 80% of which are singletons. The sequenced sample was PBMCs. These receptors came from a woman aged 40 to 50 in good health and CMV-seropositive.

The DNA of the CDR3 is TGTGCCAGCAGCTTAAATATGGGAGTTAGCACAGATACGCAGTATTTT. This translates into CASSLNMGVSTDTQYF. The rearrangement links TRBV7-9 to TRBJ2-3, with D possibly TRBD2 on 5 matching bases. The CDR3 is 16 residues long. V was trimmed by 2 bases and J by 0 bases, leaving 12 bases between them. Germline assignment: CDR1 SEHNR and CDR2 FQNEAQ (reference sequence).

This clone was seen a handful of times. This sequence joins TRBV6-5 and TRBJ2-2; D ambiguous. Trimming cost V 7 bases and J 3 bases, with 6 bases left between them. Germline V lookup: CDR1 MNHEY, CDR2 SVGAGI. This CDR3 spans 12 amino acids. Written as DNA, the CDR3 is TGTGCCAGCACAGGATACACCGGGGAGCTGTTTTTT. This encodes CASTGYTGELFF.

This clone was counted once. V is TRBV30 and J is TRBJ2-1; 13 nucleotides match TRBD2. Looked up from germline, CDR1 is GTSNPN and CDR2 is SVGIG (reference sequence). Germline trimming cut 4 bases from V and 10 bases from J; bases unmatched to any gene: 10. There are 15 residues in the CDR3. Here the CDR3 reads CAWKVGTSGVGEQFF. CDR3 coding DNA: TGTGCCTGGAAGGTAGGGACTAGCGGGGTCGGGGAGCAGTTCTTC. The whole variable domain, filled in from reference TRBV30 and TRBJ2-1, reads SQTIHQWPATLVQPVGSPLSLECTVEGTSNPNLYWYRQAAGRGLQLLFYSVGIGQISSEVPQNLSASRPQDRQFILSSKKLLLSDSGFYLCAWKVGTSGVGEQFFGPGTRLTVL.

This chain joins TRBV28 and TRBJ1-4, with TRBD1 matching 10 bases. CDR3 length: 15 residues. Germline V gene data show CDR1 as MDHEN and CDR2 as SYDVKM. V shed 5 bases and J 8 bases; nucleotides not matched to a gene: 8. For the CDR3, the DNA is TGTGCCAGCAGTCTACGGACAGGGGGTCGGGAAAAACTGTTTTTT. It encodes CASSLRTGGREKLFF.

V and J are TRBV27 and TRBJ1-4, with a tentative D call TRBD1 (5 bases). CDR1 is MNHEY and CDR2 is SMNVEV in the germline V gene (reference sequence). The CDR3 spans 15 residues. The V end was cut by 5 bases, the J end by 8 bases, with 18 bases between. The CDR3 sequence is CASSPRGDKGEKLFF. The CDR3 nucleotides read TGTGCCAGCAGTCCGCGGGGGGATAAAGGAGAAAAACTGTTTTTT.

V is TRBV14 and J is TRBJ2-7; 11 nucleotides match TRBD2. The CDR3 is 17 amino acids. V gave up 1 base and J gave up 3 bases; unmatched junction bases: 8. The V gene's germline CDR1 is SGHDN and CDR2 FVKESK. The CDR3 here is CASSQVSHSGGDYEQYF. In nucleotides, the CDR3 is TGTGCCAGCAGCCAAGTTTCCCATAGCGGGGGGGACTACGAGCAGTACTTC.

In its sample, this clone was seen once. V and J are TRBV30 and TRBJ2-6; D not resolved. Per germline, CDR1 GTSNPN and CDR2 SVGIG (reference sequence). The CDR3 is 15 residues long. Between the trimmed V and J ends, which lost 3 bases and 3 bases, there was a span of 12 bases. CDR3 amino acids: CAWRRPGVGANVLTF. The DNA for the CDR3 is TGTGCCTGGAGGCGCCCGGGTGTTGGGGCCAACGTCCTGACTTTC.

The CDR3: CASSPLRQNTEAFF. The CDR3 nucleotides are TGTGCCAGCAGCCCACTTCGACAGAACACTGAAGCTTTCTTT. The chain carries TRBV7-8 and TRBJ1-1, with D unclear. CDR3 length: 14 amino acids. V gave up 5 bases and J gave up 1 base, with 11 bases separating them. Germline loops: CDR1 SGHVS, CDR2 FQNEAQ.

The chain has TRBV19 and TRBJ2-7, with 7 bases aligning to TRBD2. With V trimmed by 4 bases and J by 4 bases, 16 bases remained unmatched. This CDR3 comprises 17 residues. Germline CDR1 LNHDA, CDR2 SQIVND (reference sequence). The CDR3 DNA is TGTGCCAGTAGTACTTCGGGGGGTTCACATACCATTTACGAGCAGTACTTC. It is translated as CASSTSGGSHTIYEQYF. The complete variable domain, with remaining parts taken from reference TRBV19 and TRBJ2-7, reads DGGITQSPKYLFRKEGQNVTLSCEQNLNHDAMYWYRQDPGQGLRLIYYSQIVNDFQKGDIAEGYSVSREKKESFPLTVTSAQKNPTAFYLCASSTSGGSHTIYEQYFGPGTRLTVT.

J is TRBJ2-1 and V is TRBV9; 13 bases are shared with TRBD2. This CDR3 has 16 residues. V gave up 4 bases and J gave up 7 bases; unmatched junction bases: 8. Germline assignment: CDR1 SGDLS and CDR2 YYNGEE. The CDR3 sequence is CASSRTSGGNPNEQFF. The DNA for the CDR3 is TGTGCCAGCAGCAGGACTAGCGGGGGAAACCCGAATGAGCAGTTCTTC.

The rearrangement uses TRBV7-2 and TRBJ1-6; perhaps TRBD1 as D (5 bases). The length of the CDR3 is 14 residues. The germline gives CDR1 SGHTA, CDR2 FQGNSA. Trimming removed 3 bases at V and 14 bases at J, with 17 bases between. CDR3 residues: CASSLGGSGLTLHF. The CDR3 coding sequence is TGTGCCAGCAGCTTGGGGGGTAGCGGCCTCACCCTCCACTTT.

This clone appeared once. The chain links TRBV5-1 to TRBJ1-2; TRBD1 matches at 12 bases. This CDR3 contains 14 residues. Germline values: CDR1 SGHRS, CDR2 YFSETQ. V shed 5 bases and J 8 bases; nucleotides not matched to a gene: 7. CDR3 DNA sequence: TGCGCCAGCAGTTCGGGACAGGGGGCGTGGGGCTACACCTTC. Translating gives CASSSGQGAWGYTF.

This clone has just a few counts. Additional DNA sequences in this sample encode the identical CDR3. The chain carries TRBV7-3 and TRBJ1-1; D gene uncertain. V gave up 2 bases and J gave up 1 base, with 5 bases separating them. This CDR3 has 13 amino acids. Germline V gene data show CDR1 as SGHTA and CDR2 as FQGTGA. CDR3 DNA sequence: TGTGCCAGCAGCTTAGAGGGGAACACTGAAGCTTTCTTT. This gives the protein CASSLEGNTEAFF.

This clone is a singleton in its sample. The chain carries TRBV7-2 and TRBJ2-3; D is undetermined. This CDR3 has 13 amino acids. The germline V gene encodes CDR1 SGHTA and CDR2 FQGNSA. V gave up 5 bases and J gave up 3 bases, with 9 bases separating them. As DNA, the CDR3 is TGTGCCAGCAGCCTCCGGCGGACAGATACGCAGTATTTT. Protein: CASSLRRTDTQYF.